These T cell receptor beta chains were read from a single sample in a study of Ad26.COV2.S vaccination and SARS-CoV-2 variants. Method: immunoSEQ multiplex PCR; TCRdb's copy keeps in-frame clones and lacks some. This sample has 400,000 to 500,000 clones, with 88% found just once. Sequenced here: peripheral blood, sampled in a trial of Ad26.COV2.S vaccine versus placebo. Receptors originate from a person aged 18-65 years who received the Ad26.COV2.S COVID-19 vaccine or a placebo. CDR3s include the opening cysteine and the closing phenylalanine or tryptophan. The D gene is left open where the match is weak. Clone sizes are given selectively: once, few, many, or a class where the clone is expanded.

clone_size d_call j_call v_call cdr3_aa cdr3_nt
once TRBD1 TRBJ2-1 TRBV12-3/TRBV12-4 CASSHSGGSEQFF TGTGCCAGCAGTCACTCAGGGGGCAGTGAGCAGTTCTTC
NA TRBD2 TRBJ2-5 TRBV20-1 CSGTIQETQYF TGCAGCGGGACTATCCAAGAGACCCAGTACTTC
NA NA TRBJ2-7 TRBV19 CASSIDRGFSYEQYF TGTGCCAGTAGTATAGATCGAGGGTTTAGCTACGAGCAGTACTTC
NA NA TRBJ1-2 TRBV28 CASSPPSGSYGYTF TGTGCCAGCAGTCCCCCCTCAGGCTCGTATGGCTACACCTTC
few NA TRBJ1-1 TRBV27 CASSLGGQMNTEAFF TGTGCCAGCAGTTTGGGCGGACAGATGAACACTGAAGCTTTCTTT
NA NA TRBJ2-7 TRBV10-3 CAISVLDEQYF TGTGCCATCAGTGTTTTGGACGAGCAGTACTTC
NA NA TRBJ2-7 TRBV5-1 CASQLTGPSSYEQYF TGCGCCAGCCAGCTTACAGGGCCGAGCTCCTACGAGCAGTACTTC
NA NA TRBJ1-1 TRBV5-1 CASLGSSNTEAFF TGCGCCAGCCTAGGCAGTTCGAACACTGAAGCTTTCTTT
NA TRBD1 TRBJ2-5 TRBV6-5 CASSPTGVGGETQYF TGTGCCAGCAGTCCGACAGGGGTTGGTGGAGAGACCCAGTACTTC
NA TRBD2 TRBJ2-6 TRBV9 CASSVGIAGDYSGANVLTF TGTGCCAGCAGCGTAGGGATAGCGGGGGATTACTCTGGGGCCAACGTCCTGACTTTC
NA TRBD1 TRBJ1-1 TRBV6-6 CASERTGYNTEAFF TGTGCCAGCGAAAGGACAGGTTACAACACTGAAGCTTTCTTT
NA NA TRBJ2-6 TRBV6-8 CASSYSPPADISGANVLTF TGTGCCAGCAGTTACTCGCCCCCAGCCGATATCTCTGGGGCCAACGTCCTGACTTTC
NA NA TRBJ1-5 TRBV7-3 CASSLGAGQPQHF TGTGCCAGCAGCTTAGGGGCAGGTCAGCCCCAGCATTTT
NA TRBD1 TRBJ1-2 TRBV30 CAWSQGGNGYTF TGTGCCTGGTCCCAGGGGGGTAATGGCTACACCTTC
NA NA TRBJ1-6 TRBV5-1 CASSLNGQGRRDSPLHF TGCGCCAGCAGCTTGAACGGCCAGGGCAGGAGGGATTCACCCCTCCACTTT
NA TRBD2 TRBJ2-5 TRBV6-2/TRBV6-3 CASSWPGERGKETQYF TGTGCCAGCAGTTGGCCAGGGGAGCGGGGGAAAGAGACTCAGTACTTC
NA NA TRBJ2-3 TRBV19 CASSPKLGSGTDTQYF TGTGCCAGTAGTCCAAAATTGGGGAGTGGCACAGATACGCAGTATTTT
NA NA TRBJ2-7 TRBV30 CAWSNGRTYEQYF TGTGCCTGGAGCAACGGACGGACCTACGAGCAGTACTTC
NA TRBD2 TRBJ2-1 TRBV29-1 CSGLAGGGGEQFF TGCAGCGGCTTAGCGGGGGGAGGAGGTGAGCAGTTCTTC
NA NA TRBJ1-3 TRBV6-5 CASIREPSGNTIYF TGTGCCAGCATTAGAGAACCCTCTGGAAACACCATATATTTT
NA NA TRBJ2-1 TRBV7-3 CASSLMAGARYNEQFF TGTGCCAGCAGCTTAATGGCCGGGGCCCGCTACAATGAGCAGTTCTTC
NA NA TRBJ1-6 TRBV9 CASSVDGTPSNSPLHF TGTGCCAGCAGCGTGGACGGAACGCCCTCTAATTCACCCCTCCACTTT
NA NA TRBJ2-5 TRBV30 CAWIPGGGRTQYF TGTGCCTGGATCCCCGGGGGAGGAAGGACCCAGTACTTC
NA NA TRBJ1-5 TRBV7-9 CASSNSGGQPQHF TGTGCCAGCAGCAACTCGGGAGGGCAGCCCCAGCATTTT
NA TRBD1 TRBJ2-3 TRBV19 CATKVGTGITDTQYF TGTGCCACTAAAGTCGGGACAGGGATCACAGATACGCAGTATTTT
NA TRBD1 TRBJ1-4 TRBV7-9 CASSSRQGPFEKLFF TGTGCCAGCAGCTCACGACAGGGGCCCTTTGAAAAACTGTTTTTT
NA TRBD1 TRBJ2-7 TRBV7-6 CASSETGGYNTYEQYF TGTGCCAGCAGCGAAACAGGGGGCTATAATACCTACGAGCAGTACTTC
NA NA TRBJ2-3 TRBV29-1 CSVEVGSGTDTQYF TGCAGCGTTGAGGTAGGGTCGGGCACAGATACGCAGTATTTT
NA NA TRBJ2-1 TRBV9 CASNEGGTLSYNEQFF TGTGCCAGCAACGAGGGAGGGACACTCTCCTACAATGAGCAGTTCTTC
NA TRBD2 TRBJ2-3 TRBV7-9 CASSPRERGNPTDTQYF TGTGCCAGCAGCCCCCGTGAGCGGGGGAACCCCACAGATACGCAGTATTTT
NA NA TRBJ2-1 TRBV10-3 CAISAHNEQFF TGTGCCATCAGTGCCCACAATGAGCAGTTCTTC
few NA TRBJ1-5 TRBV6-5 CASSPSGNQPQHF TGTGCCAGCAGTCCTTCAGGGAATCAGCCCCAGCATTTT
NA NA TRBJ1-1 TRBV25-1 CASSGGTPGAFF TGTGCCAGCAGTGGAGGGACCCCCGGAGCTTTCTTT
NA NA TRBJ2-5 TRBV7-7 CASSLAGTGRQETQYF TGTGCTAGCAGCTTAGCCGGTACAGGGCGACAAGAGACCCAGTACTTC
NA NA TRBJ2-3 TRBV5-4 CASSLVGTSDTQYF TGTGCCAGCAGCTTGGTAGGGACCTCAGATACGCAGTATTTT
NA NA TRBJ2-7 TRBV2 CASSEFRGYEQYF TGTGCCAGCAGTGAATTCAGGGGTTACGAGCAGTACTTC
NA TRBD2 TRBJ2-1 TRBV4-3 CASSQELTSGGRNEQFF TGCGCCAGCAGCCAAGAACTAACTAGCGGGGGGCGGAATGAGCAGTTCTTC
NA NA TRBJ2-1 TRBV24-1 CATSDLSPTMFF TGTGCCACCAGTGATTTGTCTCCTACTATGTTCTTC
NA NA TRBJ2-7 TRBV20-1 CSASPVAYPYEQYF TGCAGTGCTAGTCCCGTAGCGTATCCCTACGAGCAGTACTTC
NA NA TRBJ2-5 TRBV4-1 CASSQGPGSQETQYF TGCGCCAGCAGCCAAGGGCCAGGGTCCCAAGAGACCCAGTACTTC
NA NA TRBJ1-1 TRBV30 CAWSQGHLNTEAFF TGTGCCTGGAGTCAGGGACACTTAAACACTGAAGCTTTCTTT
NA NA TRBJ1-1 TRBV30 CAWSAGTFNTEAFF TGTGCCTGGAGTGCCGGGACATTTAACACTGAAGCTTTCTTT
NA NA TRBJ2-7 TRBV21-1 CASSFQGTDTTYEQYF TGTGCCAGCAGCTTCCAAGGGACAGATACGACCTACGAGCAGTACTTC
NA NA TRBJ2-5 TRBV2 CAGRAGYQETQYF TGTGCCGGCCGCGCAGGGTACCAAGAGACCCAGTACTTC
NA NA TRBJ2-7 TRBV5-4 CASSPQGDEQYF TGTGCCAGCAGCCCACAGGGAGACGAGCAGTACTTC
NA NA TRBJ2-1 TRBV4-3 CASSQDRAFGNEQFF TGCGCCAGCAGCCAAGACAGGGCATTTGGCAATGAGCAGTTCTTC
few TRBD1 TRBJ1-2 TRBV29-1 CSVETGVSRYGYTF TGCAGCGTTGAGACAGGGGTTAGTCGCTATGGCTACACCTTC
once NA TRBJ1-4 TRBV19 CASSEDLSTNEKLFF TGTGCCAGTAGTGAGGACCTTTCAACTAATGAAAAACTGTTTTTT
NA TRBD1 TRBJ1-5 TRBV11-2 CASSPSPGQGSEQPQHF TGTGCCAGCAGCCCAAGCCCGGGACAGGGGTCAGAGCAGCCCCAGCATTTT
NA NA TRBJ2-1 TRBV29-1 CSVEGRRAINEQFF TGCAGCGTTGAAGGGAGGCGGGCCATCAATGAGCAGTTCTTC
NA NA TRBJ1-2 TRBV5-1 CASSLQQGSSGYTF TGCGCCAGCAGCTTACAACAGGGATCAAGTGGCTACACCTTC
NA TRBD1 TRBJ1-1 TRBV6-5 CASHRGVNTEAFF TGTGCCAGCCACAGGGGCGTGAACACTGAAGCTTTCTTT
NA NA TRBJ1-6 TRBV27 CASSRMTLGHSPLHF TGTGCCAGCAGTAGAATGACTCTGGGACATTCACCCCTCCACTTT
NA NA TRBJ2-1 TRBV7-2 CASSPTGTDYNEQFF TGTGCCAGCAGCCCAACCGGGACGGACTACAATGAGCAGTTCTTC
NA NA TRBJ2-6 TRBV7-3 CASSLNSGRPGSGANVLTF TGTGCCAGCAGCTTAAATAGTGGCCGGCCCGGATCTGGGGCCAACGTCCTGACTTTC
NA TRBD2 TRBJ2-1 TRBV4-3 CASSQDQGLAGGTYYNEQFF TGCGCCAGCAGCCAAGACCAGGGACTAGCGGGGGGGACCTACTACAATGAGCAGTTCTTC
NA TRBD1 TRBJ1-1 TRBV4-3 CASSRYDRASEAFF TGCGCCAGCAGCCGGTATGACAGGGCTTCTGAAGCTTTCTTT